A selection of T cell receptor beta chains follows, all from one sample in a study of patients and donors after allogeneic stem cell transplantation. MiXCR, applied by TCRdb to the RT-PCR reads, yields one record per CDR3 protein. The table shows around 170,000 distinct CDR3 sequences, with about 24% occurring only once. Specimen: blood, either unsorted or a sorted T cell fraction (not recorded which). The receptors were gathered from a human donor who was either an allogeneic HSCT recipient or a stem cell or donor lymphocyte infusion donor (not recorded which). It is not recorded whose cells these are; they may come from a transplant donor. CDR3s include the opening cysteine and the closing phenylalanine or tryptophan. D genes are given only for firm matches. Not every row has a clone size; where given, it reads once, few, many or a size class.

TRBD1,TRBJ1-2,few,TRBV29-1,TGCAGCGTTTGGACAGGGTCCAACTATGGCTACACCTTC,CSVWTGSNYGYTF
-,TRBJ1-3,few,TRBV10-3,TGTGCCATCAGTCCCCAGGTTGGAAACACCATATATTTT,CAISPQVGNTIYF
TRBD1,TRBJ1-2,-,TRBV20-1,TGCAGTGCCCCCAGACAGGGCTATGGCTACACCTTC,CSAPRQGYGYTF
-,TRBJ1-5,few,TRBV20-1,TGCAGTGCTAGTATGGGACACCCTAGCAATCAGCCCCAGCATTTT,CSASMGHPSNQPQHF
-,TRBJ1-1,many,TRBV12-3/TRBV12-4,TGTGCCAGCAGTTTCACGGGGAACACTGAAGCTTTCTTT,CASSFTGNTEAFF
-,TRBJ1-2,-,TRBV12-3/TRBV12-4,TGTGCCAGCAGTTTGATGGCCGGTGGCTACACCTTC,CASSLMAGGYTF
TRBD1,TRBJ2-7,-,TRBV9,TGTGCCAGCAGCGTCGGACAGGGAGTGAGCTCCTACGAGCAGTACTTC,CASSVGQGVSSYEQYF
-,TRBJ1-1,few,TRBV4-3,TGCGCCAGCAGCCAAGATTCCGGGGGAGTTACTGAAGCTTTCTTT,CASSQDSGGVTEAFF
-,TRBJ1-5,many,TRBV12-3/TRBV12-4,TGTGCCAGCAGTTTGGCCGGTTGGCAGCCCCAGCATTTT,CASSLAGWQPQHF
-,TRBJ2-3,-,TRBV5-1,TGCGCCAGCAGCTTGGCGGACACCACTAGCACAGATACGCAGTATTTT,CASSLADTTSTDTQYF
-,TRBJ1-1,-,TRBV11-2,TGTGCCAGCAGCCCCACTTCAAACGAAGCTTTCTTT,CASSPTSNEAFF
-,TRBJ1-4,many,TRBV28,TGTGCCAGCAGTTTATACAGGGAGGATGAAAAACTGTTTTTT,CASSLYREDEKLFF
-,TRBJ2-7,-,TRBV5-1,TGCGCCAGCAGCCCCGCAGGGTCCCAGCAGTACTTC,CASSPAGSQQYF